This T cell receptor beta chain was identified in a study of T cells in localized non-small cell lung cancer. With respect to this clone: The antigen remains unidentified.

The study, taken as a whole, reports: Adjacent uninvolved lung had the highest clonality, suggesting focused antigen responses. Adjacent lung tissue had a median roughly 62 of the top 100 clones found in the tumor.

CDR1 is SGHVS, CDR2 FNYEAQ, per germline. The J segment lost 2 bases and the V segment lost 5 bases, leaving 7 bases of the junction unmatched. The CDR3 runs 16 residues. Here immunoSEQ multiplex PCR was the method, and the copy in TCRdb shows in-frame clones only, minus some. The sample gives 8,500 to 10,000 clones, just under 90% of which show up once; over 2% is in the top ten. This TCR came from a female donor older than 55 with stage II squamous cell lung carcinoma. The chain links TRBV7-6 to TRBJ2-7; 12 bases match TRBD2. Material: peripheral blood, obtained before any cancer treatment. In DNA form, the CDR3 reads TGTGCCAGCAGCCCTCGACTAGCGGGGGCCCCCTACGAGCAGTACTTC. The encoded protein is CASSPRLAGAPYEQYF.